This record covers a single T cell receptor (beta chain). Amplification used 60 Vbeta primers and 13 Jbeta primers. Clones were read by immunoSEQ multiplex PCR, and TCRdb kept only the in-frame ones, dropping some. The sample holds 75,000 to 95,000 clones; around 70% are singletons and the top ten take 2.7%. The sample originates from a study of cytomegalovirus exposure and HLA in healthy donors. The CDR3 spans 13 residues. Germline V gives CDR1 MNHEY, CDR2 SVGAGI. The germline V and J ends were trimmed by 2 bases and 5 bases, with 10 bases remaining between them. The chain recombines TRBV6-5 with TRBJ2-7; D is perhaps TRBD1 (6 bases). This clonotype originated in a man aged 45-65 years in good health and CMV-seronegative. Specimen: PBMCs. CDR3 sequence: CASSYVNRDEQYF. The CDR3 DNA is TGTGCCAGCAGTTACGTAAACAGGGACGAGCAGTACTTC.